This TCR beta chain was captured by sequencing in a study of blood T cell repertoires in COVID-19. Study background: The United States, Italy and Spain were the sources of the acute and convalescent COVID-19 samples. Sources were T cells, B-cell-depleted T cells, or PBMCs; the material itself was cDNA or gDNA.

The V and J ends lost 6 bases and 4 bases, in that order; junction bases with no gene match: 13. This CDR3 is built from 15 residues. Germline V CDR1 and CDR2: SGHRS, YFSETQ. Study processing details: Amplifying reference gene primers gave estimates of nucleated cell counts. Only in-frame clones appear in the TCRdb table, and some are missing; sequencing was by immunoSEQ multiplex PCR. V, J and clone size are those of that table, while D and trimming were read from the DNA. This table holds 150,000 to 200,000 clones, 80% to 95% found once. Sequenced material: peripheral blood. This receptor was identified in a man aged 45 to 65 with acute or convalescent COVID-19. The chain carries TRBV5-1 and TRBJ2-7; 7 positions agree with TRBD1. CDR3 DNA: TGCGCCAGCACCCCTGGGGCCCAGGGGGTATACGAGCAGTACTTC. It encodes CASTPGAQGVYEQYF.